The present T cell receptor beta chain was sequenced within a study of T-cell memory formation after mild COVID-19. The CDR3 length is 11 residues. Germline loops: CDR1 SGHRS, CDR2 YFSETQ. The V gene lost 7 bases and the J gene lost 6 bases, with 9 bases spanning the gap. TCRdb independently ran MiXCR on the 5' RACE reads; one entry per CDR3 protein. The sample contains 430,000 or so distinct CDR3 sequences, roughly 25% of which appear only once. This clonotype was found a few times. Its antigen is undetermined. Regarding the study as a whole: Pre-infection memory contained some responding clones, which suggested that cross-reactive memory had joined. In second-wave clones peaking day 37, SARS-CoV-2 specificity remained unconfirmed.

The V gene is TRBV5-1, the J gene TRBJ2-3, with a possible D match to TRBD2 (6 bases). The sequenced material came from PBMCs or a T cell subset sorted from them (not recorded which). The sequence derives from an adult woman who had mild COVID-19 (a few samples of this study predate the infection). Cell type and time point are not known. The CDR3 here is CASWREDTQYF. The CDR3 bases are TGCGCCAGCTGGAGGGAGGATACGCAGTATTTT.